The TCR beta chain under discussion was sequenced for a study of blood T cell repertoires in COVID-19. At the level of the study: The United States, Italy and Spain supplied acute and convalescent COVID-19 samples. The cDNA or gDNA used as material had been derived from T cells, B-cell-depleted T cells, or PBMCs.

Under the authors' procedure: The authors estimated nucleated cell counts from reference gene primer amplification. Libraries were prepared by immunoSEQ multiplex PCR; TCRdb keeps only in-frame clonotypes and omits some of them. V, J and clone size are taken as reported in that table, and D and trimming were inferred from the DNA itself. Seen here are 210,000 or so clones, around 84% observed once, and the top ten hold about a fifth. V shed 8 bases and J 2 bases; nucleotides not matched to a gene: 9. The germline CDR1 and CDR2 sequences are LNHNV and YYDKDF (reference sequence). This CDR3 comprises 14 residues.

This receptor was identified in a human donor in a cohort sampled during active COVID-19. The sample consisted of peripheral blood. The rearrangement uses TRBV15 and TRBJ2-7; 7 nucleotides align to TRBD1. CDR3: CATRKSDRAYEQYV. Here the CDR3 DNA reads TGTGCCACCCGAAAATCAGACAGGGCCTACGAGCAGTACGTC.